This T cell receptor beta chain was captured in a study of blood T cell repertoires in COVID-19 (TCRdb year 2020). Describing the broader study: Samples covering the acute and convalescent phases of COVID-19 were provided by collaborators in the United States, Italy and Spain. The prospective study material was composed of cDNA or gDNA derived from T cells, B-cell-depleted T cells, or PBMCs. Subjects who had been exposed to COVID-19, were actively infected with it, or had recovered from it provided the deeply sampled blood TCRbeta repertoires that made up the dataset. The repertoires were made available in a free public database intended to serve as a resource for research on the immune response to SARS-CoV-2. Samples came from the ongoing ImmuneRACE study (first 160 participants) plus 1,254 subjects from 6 global collaborators. A de-identified subject ID, COVID-19 status, age in years and sex were almost always included in the sample metadata. Where available, HLA class I and class II types were obtained from metadata supplied by the sample provider rather than from assay-based typing. The study at large found these results: How much clinical and demographic metadata was included differed by source and by participant, and the metadata was provided uncurated.

The table lists this clone with a count of one. No cognate antigen has been identified for it. Qualities for individual bases were not recorded, and no much larger clone is one base off. Each collaborating institution followed its own protocols to collect whole blood in K2EDTA tubes. For TCRbeta analysis, collaborators shipped samples in one of three forms: frozen whole blood, isolated PBMCs, or DNA extracted from either of those sample types. TCRbeta CDR3 regions were amplified from genomic DNA by means of the immunoSEQ Assay, a bias-controlled multiplex PCR. The authors processed their data as follows. Within the assay, amplification of reference gene primers was used to estimate how many nucleated cells each sample contained. To quantify the absolute abundance of each unique TCRbeta CDR3 rearrangement, sequence reads were collapsed and filtered. For each sample, productive Simpson clonality was calculated as the square root of Simpson's diversity index over productive rearrangements. TCRdb re-hosts the immuneACCESS table, in-frame sequences only. Its copies lack some clones; in the studies checked, an unresolved V gene accounts for under half of them, and the cause for the rest is not known. Clone size and V and J calls were adopted from that table, with D and trimming inferred from the DNA. The sample table records around 95,000 clones; about 85% of these occur just once. The ten largest clones capture roughly 12% of the sample.

V drops 2 bases and J drops 3 bases, leaving 14 bases in between. The CDR3 sequence holds 15 residues, the cysteine and phenylalanine included. Only CDR3 DNA remains: 45 bases, in frame from the first base. The germline V gene provides CDR1 SGHTA and CDR2 FQGNSA. The chain is encoded by TRBV7-2 joined to TRBJ2-7, with TRBD1 tentatively as D gene (6 bases match). Specimen: peripheral blood. This TCR came from a man aged 45-65 years with active or convalescent COVID-19. The DNA sequence is given as TGTGCCAGCAGCTTATTCCAGGGGACCGACTACGAGCAGTACTTC. This is translated as CASSLFQGTDYEQYF.